This T cell receptor (beta chain) originates from a study of T cell clonality in common variable immunodeficiency. Germline assignment: CDR1 SGHTA and CDR2 FQGNSA. CDR3 size: 16 residues. CVID and control samples used equivalent genomic DNA input. Produced via immunoSEQ multiplex PCR; TCRdb's table is partial and in-frame only. The data list some 30,000 clones, none observed once; roughly 4% falls to the top ten. Study-wide results and caveats: Reportedly, TCR beta sequences from common variable immunodeficiency showed fewer deletions and N-nucleotide insertions. CVID subjects showed higher TCRbeta clonality than healthy controls.

This clone was seen only a few times. Its matching antigen is unknown. A much larger clone lies one base from this, so it may be a read error. The read ends 3 residues before the CDR3 terminus; that terminus is restored from the germline J gene. This CDR3 is also generated by other DNA sequences in the sample. The chain links TRBV7-2 to TRBJ1-3, with D uncertain. This clonotype was sampled from a person between 18 and 75 years old in good health. The sample taken for sequencing was peripheral blood mononuclear cells. The CDR3: CASSLASGQAGNTIYF. CDR3 DNA, as far as it was read: TGTGCCAGCAGCTTAGCGTCTGGGCAGGCTGGAAACACA.